This entry describes one TCR beta chain. The data derive from a study of blood T cell repertoires in COVID-19. Participant age was roughly 18 to 89 years, and participants resided in about two dozen US areas. Profiled with immunoSEQ multiplex PCR; TCRdb holds only in-frame clones, not every one. The table includes roughly 200,000 clones, about 90% detected once. This clonotype was obtained from a man in his thirties or forties who had recovered from COVID-19. The source material was PBMCs or T cells enriched from blood (not recorded which).

As DNA, the CDR3 is TGTGCCAGCAGTTTGGGGGTTAGCGGGAGGCCCCCCAATGAGCAGTTCTTC. It translates to CASSLGVSGRPPNEQFF. The chain combines TRBV28 with TRBJ2-1; TRBD2 matches at 10 bases. This CDR3 has 17 amino acids. V was clipped by 3 bases and J by 6 bases; unmatched bases: 11. CDR1 and CDR2 (germline): MDHEN, SYDVKM.